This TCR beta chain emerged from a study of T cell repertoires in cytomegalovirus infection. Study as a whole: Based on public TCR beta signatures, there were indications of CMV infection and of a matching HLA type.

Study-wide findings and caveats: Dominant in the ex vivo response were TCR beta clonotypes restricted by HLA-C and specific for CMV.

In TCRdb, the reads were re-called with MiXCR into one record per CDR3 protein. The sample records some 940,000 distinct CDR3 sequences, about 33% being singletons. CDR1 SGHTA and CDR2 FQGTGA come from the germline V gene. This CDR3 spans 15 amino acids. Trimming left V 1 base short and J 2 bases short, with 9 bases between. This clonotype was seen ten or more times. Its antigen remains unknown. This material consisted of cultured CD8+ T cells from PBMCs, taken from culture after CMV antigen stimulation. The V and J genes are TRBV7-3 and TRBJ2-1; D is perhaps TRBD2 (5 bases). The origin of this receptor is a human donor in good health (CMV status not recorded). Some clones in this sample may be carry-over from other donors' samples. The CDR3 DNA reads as TGTGCCAGCAGCTTAAACGGGGTCCCCTACAATGAGCAGTTCTTC. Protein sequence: CASSLNGVPYNEQFF.